The rows below give T cell receptor beta chains drawn from one sample of a study of PD-L1 blockade in urothelial cancer. The assay was immunoSEQ multiplex PCR, and TCRdb's table has in-frame clones only and misses some. The sample contains 40,000 to 50,000 clones, 70% to 90% of which appear only once. The specimen was PBMCs, collected around atezolizumab (anti-PD-L1) treatment. These receptors were taken from a man between 60 and 70 years old with urothelial cancer. CDR3s include the opening cysteine and the closing phenylalanine or tryptophan. A D gene is named only where the DNA matches it firmly. Not all rows give a size; the values are once, few, many and, for expanded clones, a class.

size	J	V	D	DNA	CDR3
.	TRBJ1-1	TRBV6-5	TRBD1	TGTGCCAGCAGTGCCTACAGGGGCGCTGAAGCTTTCTTT	CASSAYRGAEAFF
once	TRBJ2-2	TRBV6-6	.	TGTGCCAGCAGTTACGAGGCAGTCTTTAACACCGGGGAGCTGTTTTTT	CASSYEAVFNTGELFF
.	TRBJ1-3	TRBV18	TRBD1	TGTGCCAGCTCACAACGGGACAGGGCCAACACCATATATTTT	CASSQRDRANTIYF
once	TRBJ2-5	TRBV5-1	.	TGCGCCAGCAGCTTGGTGGCAGCGATACAAGAGACCCAGTACTTC	CASSLVAAIQETQYF
.	TRBJ1-2	TRBV5-1	.	TGCGCCAGCAGCTTGGATGGGGACTTCTATGGCTACACCTTC	CASSLDGDFYGYTF
.	TRBJ2-1	TRBV4-1	TRBD1	TGCGCCAGCAGCCAAGATAACACAGGGGCTCTCAATGAGCAGTTCTTC	CASSQDNTGALNEQFF
.	TRBJ1-4	TRBV29-1	TRBD1	TGCAGCGTTGAAGAAACCGGGACAGTGGGTGAAAAACTGTTTTTT	CSVEETGTVGEKLFF
.	TRBJ2-5	TRBV2	TRBD1	TGTGCCAGCAGTGAGGACAGGTCACAAGAGACCCAGTACTTC	CASSEDRSQETQYF
.	TRBJ2-7	TRBV7-2	.	TGTGCCAGCAGCTTAGGGCGGGTCCCAAGCGAGCAGTACTTC	CASSLGRVPSEQYF
.	TRBJ1-5	TRBV2	.	TGTGCCAGCAGTGATCAGAATCAGCCCCAGCATTTT	CASSDQNQPQHF